Listed here is a single T cell receptor (beta chain). What it binds is unknown. This sample is part of a study of identical twins. TCRdb called the 5' RACE reads again in MiXCR, with one record for every CDR3 protein. This table holds roughly 350,000 distinct CDR3 sequences, 7% to 9.5% found once. CDR3 size: 15 residues. V was cut by 5 bases and J by 9 bases, with 20 bases left in between. Study observations and caveats: While abundant cord blood beta clonotypes carried fewer insertions, memory repertoires showed no such pattern. Sequences that were out-of-frame, alpha and twin-shared displayed an excess of low generation probability.

The rearrangement joins TRBV12-3 or TRBV12-4 to TRBJ2-1; D gene uncertain. Sequenced sample: naive T cells sorted from blood. This sequence was found in a woman in her forties or fifties in good health. CDR3 sequence: CASSPPPRSQSEQFF. CDR3 sequence (DNA): TGTGCCAGCAGTCCCCCTCCGAGGAGCCAATCTGAGCAGTTCTTC.